This entry lists 18 T cell receptor beta chains sequenced from one sample in a study of T cell repertoires in cytomegalovirus infection. A single record per CDR3 protein comes from TCRdb applying MiXCR to the reads. The sample lists tens of thousands of distinct CDR3 sequences; 40% to 50% were seen once. The antigens of these receptors remain unknown. This specimen consisted of CD8+ T cells from cultured PBMCs, obtained from culture after CMV antigen stimulation. These receptors originate from a human donor in good health (CMV status not recorded). Some clones in this sample may be carry-over from other donors' samples.

This clonotype has a handful of counts. The chain employs TRBV19 and TRBJ2-1; weak D call: TRBD2 (5 bases). The CDR3 runs to 11 residues. V lost 5 bases to trimming and J lost 12 bases, with 11 bases between them. Germline-derived CDR1 and CDR2 are LNHDA and SQIVND (reference sequence). Written as DNA, the CDR3 is TGTGCCAGTAGTTTGGGAGAGGGGCAGTTCTTC. Encoded protein: CASSLGEGQFF.

In the case of this clonotype: One end of the junction is discordant with germline, which a read error may explain. This chain uses TRBV6-6 with TRBJ2-5, with D maybe TRBD2 (5 bases). The CDR3 covers 14 residues. The germline V gene has CDR1 MNHNY and CDR2 SVGAGI (reference sequence). CDR3 in amino acids: CTSSEGQSQETQYF. In DNA, the CDR3 is TGTACCAGCAGTGAGGGCCAGAGCCAAGAGACCCAGTACTTC.

This clonotype was detected a few times. The genes are TRBV7-8 and TRBJ2-7; 9 nucleotides match TRBD2. Looked up from germline, CDR1 is SGHVS and CDR2 is FQNEAQ. The CDR3 contains 16 residues. V lost 0 bases to trimming and J lost 3 bases; unmatched junction nucleotides: 6. The DNA of the CDR3 is TGTGCCAGCAGCTTAGCCCTGGGTAGCGGGAGCTACGAGCAGTACTTC. The encoded protein is CASSLALGSGSYEQYF.

The chain carries TRBV27 and TRBJ1-2; no clear D gene. Trimming took 0 bases from V and 4 from J, leaving 12 bases between them. Germline V lookup: CDR1 MNHEY, CDR2 SMNVEV (reference sequence). The CDR3 covers 15 residues. CDR3 in DNA: TGTGCCAGCAGTTTATCGGCAGGTTTTTCCTATGGCTACACCTTC. As protein: CASSLSAGFSYGYTF.

This clonotype was seen more than once but under ten times. The rearrangement links TRBV7-3 to TRBJ2-3, with D perhaps matching TRBD1 (6 bases). The germline CDR1 and CDR2 sequences are SGHTA and FQGTGA. The CDR3 length is 14 residues. V lost 0 bases and J 3 bases, leaving 7 bases between the germline ends. The CDR3 loop reads CASSLTGQTDTQYF. The CDR3 nucleotides read TGTGCCAGCAGCTTAACAGGACAGACAGATACGCAGTATTTT.

This clonotype was observed a few times. This chain joins TRBV20-1 and TRBJ2-7, with D perhaps TRBD1 or TRBD2 (5 bases each). Germline V gene lookup returns CDR1 DFQATT and CDR2 SNEGSKA (reference sequence). CDR3 length: 13 amino acids. V lost 5 bases and J lost 3, with 14 bases in between. The CDR3 nucleotides read TGCAGTGCTCACAGCGAGGGGTTCTACGAGCAGTACTTC. It is translated as CSAHSEGFYEQYF.

This clonotype was counted between two and nine times. The CDR3 sequence is CASRSGPSIYNEQFF. DNA of the CDR3: TGTGCCAGCAGAAGTGGGCCTTCTATCTACAATGAGCAGTTCTTC. The chain is built from TRBV7-8 and TRBJ2-1; D unresolved. Germline lookup yields CDR1 SGHVS and CDR2 FQNEAQ. The ends were cut back, 6 bases at V and 3 bases at J, with 15 bases in the middle. The CDR3 length is 15 residues. Full variable domain (remainder filled in from reference TRBV7-8 and TRBJ2-1): GAGVSQSPRYKVAKRGQDVALRCDPISGHVSLFWYQQALGQGPEFLTYFQNEAQLDKSGLPSDRFFAERPEGSVSTLKIQRTQQEDSAVYLCASRSGPSIYNEQFFGPGTRLTVL.

Only a few counts were recorded for this clonotype. The chain couples TRBV7-6 to TRBJ2-2; 7 bases are a match to TRBD1. The CDR3 runs 16 residues. The J segment lost 0 bases and the V segment lost 6 bases, leaving 7 bases of the junction unmatched. The germline V gene has CDR1 SGHVS and CDR2 FNYEAQ. CDR3 coding DNA: TGTGCCAGCAGATACCGGGACAGAGCGAACACCGGGGAGCTGTTTTTT. It encodes CASRYRDRANTGELFF.

This clonotype has just one count. J is TRBJ2-3 and V is TRBV2; perhaps TRBD1 as D (7 bases). Per the germline V gene, CDR1 is SNHLY and CDR2 is FYNNEI. V was clipped by 1 base and J by 1 base, with 12 bases between them. The CDR3 consists of 16 residues. The CDR3 is CASSEVGGGGTDTQYF. As DNA, the CDR3 is TGTGCCAGCAGTGAAGTTGGAGGGGGCGGCACAGATACGCAGTATTTT.

The chain is built from TRBV29-1 and TRBJ2-7; a possible D gene is TRBD2 (6 bases). The CDR3 is 16 residues long. Germline V gene data show CDR1 as SQVTM and CDR2 as ANQGSEA. Trimming pared 2 bases from V and 7 bases from J, leaving 24 bases between. CDR3 sequence reads: CSVEMSRGFGGREQYF. For the CDR3, the DNA is TGCAGCGTTGAAATGTCCCGGGGGTTCGGAGGGAGAGAGCAGTACTTC.

There are a few counts of this clonotype. The chain is built from TRBV12-3 or TRBV12-4 and TRBJ1-1, with unresolved D. V was clipped by 0 bases and J by 2 bases, with 7 bases between them. This CDR3 region has 14 residues. CDR3 sequence: CASSLAALNTEAFF. The CDR3 nucleotides are TGTGCCAGCAGTTTAGCTGCCCTAAACACTGAAGCTTTCTTT.

On this clonotype: Germline and junction disagree at one end, which may indicate a read error. The CDR3 nucleotides read TGTGCTAGCAGTTATGGACTAGCGGGATATCATAATGAGCAGTTCTTC. Amino acid sequence: CASSYGLAGYHNEQFF. This chain uses TRBV7-7 with TRBJ2-1; 12 bases match TRBD2. CDR3 size: 16 residues. In germline, CDR1 is SSHAT, CDR2 FNYEAQ (reference sequence).

This clonotype was counted at least ten times. The chain links TRBV7-2 to TRBJ2-1; perhaps D is TRBD1 or TRBD2 (5 bases each). V lost 5 bases to trimming and J lost 6 bases, with 11 bases between them. CDR3 size: 13 residues. The germline V gene has CDR1 SGHTA and CDR2 FQGNSA. CDR3: CASSPTGLNEQFF. In nucleotides, the CDR3 is TGTGCCAGCAGCCCCACGGGGCTCAATGAGCAGTTCTTC.

V and J are TRBV29-1 and TRBJ2-1, with no clear D. Germline CDR1 SQVTM, CDR2 ANQGSEA. Trimming removed 3 bases at V and 0 bases at J, with 12 bases between. The CDR3 spans 15 residues. DNA for the CDR3: TGCAGCGTTGATAACGGCGGAAGCTCCTACAATGAGCAGTTCTTC. It is translated as CSVDNGGSSYNEQFF.

V gene TRBV20-1 combines with J gene TRBJ2-3; 14 bases are a match to TRBD2. The junction had 13 bases not matched to a gene; V was cut back by 4 bases and J by 4 bases. The CDR3 extends over 18 amino acids. Germline V CDR1 and CDR2: DFQATT, SNEGSKA (reference sequence). CDR3 DNA: TGCAGTGCTATAAAACTGGGGACTAGCGGGAGTATTGCAGATACGCAGTATTTT. It translates to CSAIKLGTSGSIADTQYF.

The CDR3 nucleotides read TGTGCCAGCAGGTGGGACAGAAGCTACGAGCAGTACTTC. Translation: CASRWDRSYEQYF. The chain is built from TRBV7-9 and TRBJ2-7; 7 nucleotides line up with TRBD1. The CDR3 length is 13 residues. V was clipped by 6 bases and J by 3 bases; unmatched bases: 5. Germline V CDR1 and CDR2: SEHNR, FQNEAQ (reference sequence).

This clonotype was seen only a few times. The rearrangement links TRBV9 to TRBJ2-7; 8 bases map to TRBD2. Germline CDR1 and CDR2: SGDLS and YYNGEE. V gave up 0 bases and J gave up 2 bases; unmatched junction bases: 1. The CDR3 totals 14 residues. CDR3 sequence: CASSVAGGPYEQYF. The CDR3 DNA follows: TGTGCCAGCAGCGTAGCGGGGGGGCCCTACGAGCAGTACTTC.

The rearrangement uses TRBV24-1 and TRBJ1-5, with a possible D match to TRBD1 (5 bases). Germline CDR1 is KGHDR and CDR2 is SFDVKD. This CDR3 comprises 12 residues. The germline V and J ends were trimmed by 6 bases and 6 bases, with 8 bases remaining between them. CDR3 nucleotide sequence: TGTGCCACCAGTCGGGGGAGTCAGCCCCAGCATTTT. It yields the protein CATSRGSQPQHF.